The 32 T cell receptor beta chains below all came from one sample that was sequenced in a study of shared clonotypes between healthy human individuals. Produced via immunoSEQ multiplex PCR; TCRdb's table is partial and in-frame only. The table lists about 2.4 million clones, roughly 93% of them singletons. The sample taken for sequencing was naive CD4+ T cells from PBMCs. Subset in this sample: CD45RA+ positively selected. The receptors derive from a man aged 18 to 29 in good health. Some clones in this sample may be carry-over from other donors' samples.

CDR3 DNA sequence: TGTGCCAGCAGTTACTCTAGGGCAGGCGGGGGCTACACCTTC. Translated: CASSYSRAGGGYTF. This chain uses TRBV6-5 with TRBJ1-2, with D unclear. This CDR3 spans 14 amino acids. Germline loops: CDR1 MNHEY, CDR2 SVGAGI. The V end lost 0 bases, the J end lost 8 bases, and 13 bases lay between the germline ends.

The chain links TRBV5-8 to TRBJ2-7; D might be TRBD1 (6 bases). This CDR3 region has 16 residues. The V and J ends lost 1 base and 4 bases respectively, with 18 bases between them. CDR1 and CDR2 from the germline V gene are SGHTS and YDEGEE. The CDR3 sequence: CASSLLGQGMGYEQYF. The DNA for the CDR3 is TGTGCCAGCAGCTTGTTGGGCCAGGGGATGGGATACGAGCAGTACTTC. The full variable domain, in which reference TRBV5-8 and TRBJ2-7 provide the parts outside the CDR3, is EAGVTQSPTHLIKTRGQQATLRCSPISGHTSVYWYQQALGLGLQFLLWYDEGEERNRGNFPPRFSGRQFPNYSSELNVNALELEDSALYLCASSLLGQGMGYEQYFGPGTRLTVT.

This clone is a singleton in its sample. The rearrangement uses TRBV29-1 and TRBJ1-1; 9 nucleotides agree with TRBD1. Germline V gene sequence: CDR1 SQVTM, CDR2 ANQGSEA. J gave up 7 bases and V 7 bases, and 10 bases lay outside the gene matches. The CDR3 totals 13 residues. CDR3 nucleotides: TGCAGCGGGGGAACAGGGGGCTGGAATGAAGCTTTCTTT. This translates into CSGGTGGWNEAFF.

The chain joins TRBV5-8 to TRBJ2-5, with 7 bases identical to TRBD1. The germline V gene encodes CDR1 SGHTS and CDR2 YDEGEE. The CDR3 is 15 residues long. V shed 1 base and J 7 bases; nucleotides not matched to a gene: 10. CDR3 loop: CASSLNDRESGTQYF. CDR3 bases: TGTGCCAGCAGCTTGAACGACAGGGAGAGTGGGACCCAGTACTTC.

The CDR3: CASSLLGTILGDEQFF. Written as DNA, the CDR3 is TGTGCCAGCAGCTTATTGGGGACCATTCTCGGGGATGAGCAGTTCTTC. The chain couples TRBV7-3 to TRBJ2-1; D may match TRBD1 or TRBD2 (5 bases each). V lost 2 bases and J lost 8, with 19 bases in between. CDR3 size: 16 residues. From germline, CDR1 is SGHTA and CDR2 FQGTGA.

V gene TRBV5-1 combines with J gene TRBJ2-4, with D unclear. Deletions cut 4 bases from V and 0 bases from J, with 8 bases between. Germline lookup yields CDR1 SGHRS and CDR2 YFSETQ. The CDR3 consists of 14 residues. CDR3 coding DNA: TGCGCCAGCAGCGCGACTGTAGCCAAAAACATTCAGTACTTC. This gives the protein CASSATVAKNIQYF.

The chain has TRBV5-5 and TRBJ2-2; D not certain. The CDR3 extends over 15 amino acids. The germline V gene encodes CDR1 SGHKS and CDR2 YYEKEE (reference sequence). The V end was cut by 0 bases, the J end by 3 bases, with 9 bases between. CDR3: CASSLGPRDTGELFF. The DNA of the CDR3 is TGTGCCAGCAGCTTGGGACCAAGGGACACCGGGGAGCTGTTTTTT.

This clone was picked up one time. The rearrangement joins TRBV5-6 to TRBJ2-1; the match to TRBD2 covers 7 bases. This CDR3 has 16 amino acids. The ends lost 3 bases at V and 6 bases at J; junction bases unmatched: 12. Germline V gives CDR1 SGHDT, CDR2 YYEEEE. CDR3 in DNA: TGTGCCAGCAGCTATTCTCCGGCGCCTAGCGGCAATGAGCAGTTCTTC. Translation gives CASSYSPAPSGNEQFF.

The genes are TRBV29-1 and TRBJ2-5; TRBD2 agrees at 8 bases. Germline values: CDR1 SQVTM, CDR2 ANQGSEA. The CDR3 extends over 15 amino acids. Trimming cost V 4 bases and J 11 bases; bases outside gene matches: 18. CDR3 in amino acids: CSVVRAAGGGVEQYF. In DNA form, the CDR3 reads TGCAGCGTTGTTAGGGCTGCGGGAGGAGGCGTGGAGCAGTACTTC.

J is TRBJ2-3 and V is TRBV28; a possible D gene is TRBD1 (9 bases). V was pared by 5 bases and J by 0 bases, with 33 bases between. Germline lookup yields CDR1 MDHEN and CDR2 SYDVKM. This CDR3 is built from 22 residues. DNA of the CDR3: TGTGCCAGCAGTCCATTCGGCGGACAGGGGTGGGCTAGCGGGTCTAGCACAGATACGCAGTATTTT. It yields the protein CASSPFGGQGWASGSSTDTQYF.

The chain links TRBV29-1 to TRBJ1-1, with 9 bases identical to TRBD1. Germline V gene lookup returns CDR1 SQVTM and CDR2 ANQGSEA. The length of the CDR3 is 14 residues. Unmatched junction bases numbered 8, after V lost 5 bases and J lost 4 bases. Here the CDR3 DNA reads TGCAGCGTTAGATATACAGGGGGCCTCACTGAAGCTTTCTTT. Translating it yields CSVRYTGGLTEAFF.

A remark on this clone: This sample also contains other DNA sequences that code for the same CDR3. V gene TRBV5-1 combines with J gene TRBJ2-1, with 7 bases matching TRBD1. The V gene end was trimmed by 3 bases and the J gene end by 7 bases; junction bases not matched to a gene: 10. From germline, CDR1 is SGHRS and CDR2 YFSETQ. CDR3 length: 15 amino acids. CDR3 nucleotides: TGCGCCAGCAGCTCCCAAGGGGGCAGGGCTAATGAGCAGTTCTTC. It encodes CASSSQGGRANEQFF. Full variable domain (remainder filled in from reference TRBV5-1 and TRBJ2-1): KAGVTQTPRYLIKTRGQQVTLSCSPISGHRSVSWYQQTPGQGLQFLFEYFSETQRNKGNFPGRFSGRQFSNSRSEMNVSTLELGDSALYLCASSSQGGRANEQFFGPGTRLTVL.

This rearrangement joins TRBV28 to TRBJ1-2, with D possibly being TRBD1 (5 bases). V was cut by 5 bases and J by 2 bases, with 12 bases left in between. The CDR3 contains 14 residues. Germline loops: CDR1 MDHEN, CDR2 SYDVKM. CDR3 DNA: TGTGCCAGCAGTACCCCGGGACTAAACTATGGCTACACCTTC. Residues: CASSTPGLNYGYTF.

This chain uses TRBV28 with TRBJ1-5; D is possibly TRBD1 (6 bases). Germline V gene data show CDR1 as MDHEN and CDR2 as SYDVKM. V lost 6 bases and J 6 bases, leaving 21 bases between the germline ends. The CDR3 is 16 residues long. The CDR3 nucleotides read TGTGCCAGCAGCCCAGCTAGACAGGTTAGGGGTCAGCCCCAGCATTTT. Residues: CASSPARQVRGQPQHF.

The chain joins TRBV19 to TRBJ1-2, with D maybe TRBD1 (5 bases). There are 14 residues in the CDR3. Germline CDR1 LNHDA, CDR2 SQIVND (reference sequence). The germline V and J ends were trimmed by 4 bases and 3 bases, with 12 bases remaining between them. In DNA, the CDR3 is TGTGCCAGTAGTAACCCGGGACGGGACTATGGCTACACCTTC. Protein: CASSNPGRDYGYTF.

This clone occurred a few times. The chain has TRBV10-3 and TRBJ1-1; TRBD1 agrees at 7 bases. CDR1 is ENHRY, CDR2 SYGVKD, per germline. The ends lost 0 bases at V and 4 bases at J; junction bases unmatched: 5. The CDR3 totals 15 residues. CDR3 sequence (DNA): TGTGCCATCAGTGAGTCGTCACAGGGGACCACTGAAGCTTTCTTT. This sequence encodes CAISESSQGTTEAFF.

The chain employs TRBV10-3 and TRBJ2-7; 8 bases match TRBD2. This CDR3 region has 15 residues. The V segment lost 6 bases and the J segment 0 bases; nucleotides outside the gene matches: 7. Per germline, CDR1 ENHRY and CDR2 SYGVKD. CDR3 in amino acids: CAIRDRAGGSYEQYF. CDR3 sequence (DNA): TGTGCCATCAGAGACCGGGCGGGGGGCTCCTACGAGCAGTACTTC.

The V call is TRBV11-3, the J call TRBJ2-2; 10 positions match TRBD1. Trimming at V came to 5 bases and at J to 0 bases, leaving 9 bases not matched to a gene. Germline lookup yields CDR1 SGHNT and CDR2 YENEEA. This CDR3 is built from 18 residues. Here the CDR3 DNA reads TGTGCCAGCAGCAAAGGACAGGGGGTCGGGTCGAACACCGGGGAGCTGTTTTTT. It yields the protein CASSKGQGVGSNTGELFF.

The CDR3 DNA reads TGTGCCAGCAGCCTGACTAGCGGGAGGCTTAAAGAGACCCAGTACTTC. The encoded protein is CASSLTSGRLKETQYF. The chain recombines TRBV4-2 with TRBJ2-5; 13 positions agree with TRBD2. V trimming: 4 bases; J trimming: 3 bases; junction bases outside the gene matches: 5. This CDR3 is 16 amino acids long. Germline values: CDR1 LGHNA, CDR2 YNFKEQ.

The chain employs TRBV4-1 and TRBJ2-1; D perhaps matches TRBD2 (5 bases). Germline CDR1 MGHRA, CDR2 YSYEKL. The CDR3 is 15 residues long. The V end was cut by 5 bases, the J end by 8 bases, with 19 bases between. The CDR3 here is CASSEAVFGSDEQFF. CDR3 bases: TGCGCCAGCAGCGAAGCGGTATTTGGTAGCGATGAGCAGTTCTTC.

The chain carries TRBV7-6 and TRBJ2-2; the D is unclear. Trimming removed 1 base from V and 0 bases from J, with 9 bases in between. The CDR3 has 16 residues. From germline, CDR1 is SGHVS and CDR2 FNYEAQ. CDR3 region: CASSLEAATNTGELFF. The DNA for the CDR3 is TGTGCCAGCAGCTTAGAGGCAGCCACGAACACCGGGGAGCTGTTTTTT.

This chain uses TRBV4-1 with TRBJ2-7, with D perhaps matching TRBD1 (5 bases). The germline CDR1 and CDR2 sequences are MGHRA and YSYEKL. The V end was cut by 2 bases, the J end by 2 bases, with 16 bases between. The CDR3 is 16 residues long. The CDR3 nucleotides are TGCGCCAGCAGCCAACCGAGCAGGACACAGACCTACGAGCAGTACTTC. Its translation is CASSQPSRTQTYEQYF.

This clone was counted once. The genes are TRBV21-1 and TRBJ2-3; the D call TRBD2 from the table was never checked on the DNA. TRBV21-1 is a pseudogene. This CDR3 spans 20 amino acids. This CDR3 is CASSKALCLDLAGYTDTQYF. The CDR3 nucleotides are TGTGCCAGCAGCAAAGCGCTTTGTCTTGATCTAGCGGGATACACAGATACGCAGTATTTT.

Comments on this clone: This sample also contains other DNA sequences that code for the same CDR3. Written as DNA, the CDR3 is TGCAGCGTTAAAACAGGGACAGATACGCAGTATTTT. Amino acids: CSVKTGTDTQYF. The genes are TRBV29-1 and TRBJ2-3; a possible D gene is TRBD1 (6 bases). The V end was cut by 5 bases, the J end by 3 bases, with 9 bases between. Germline values: CDR1 SQVTM, CDR2 ANQGSEA. This CDR3 spans 12 amino acids.

The chain joins TRBV6-5 to TRBJ1-4, with 9 bases lining up with TRBD1. The V and J ends lost 4 bases and 8 bases, in that order; junction bases with no gene match: 8. Germline CDR1 MNHEY, CDR2 SVGAGI. The CDR3 is 15 amino acids. The CDR3 loop is CASSSPGQGQEKLFF. CDR3 in DNA: TGTGCCAGCAGTTCCCCGGGACAGGGACAGGAAAAACTGTTTTTT.

The V gene is TRBV11-2, the J gene TRBJ2-7, with D possibly being TRBD1 or TRBD2 (5 bases each). V was pared by 4 bases and J by 5 bases, with 18 bases between. CDR1 SGHAT and CDR2 FQNNGV come from the germline V gene. This CDR3 has 15 residues. CDR3 amino acids: CASSSGTHGYDEQYF. As DNA, the CDR3 is TGTGCCAGCAGCTCCGGGACCCACGGTTACGACGAGCAGTACTTC.

V gene TRBV15 combines with J gene TRBJ1-5; D not certain. From germline, CDR1 is LNHNV and CDR2 YYDKDF (reference sequence). This CDR3 region has 13 residues. Deletions cut 0 bases from V and 9 bases from J, with 9 bases between. The CDR3 DNA sequence: TGTGCCACCAGCAGAGATCCGGCTCGGCCCCAGCATTTT. Translation gives CATSRDPARPQHF.

The CDR3 DNA reads TGTGCCAGCAGCCCTAGGTGGCCCGATACTGAAGCTTTCTTT. Translating gives CASSPRWPDTEAFF. The rearrangement links TRBV11-3 to TRBJ1-1; D is ambiguous. Germline CDR1 and CDR2: SGHNT and YENEEA. Trimming removed 5 bases from V and 5 bases from J, with 15 bases in between. The CDR3 contains 14 residues.

This chain joins TRBV2 and TRBJ1-5; no reliable D call. CDR3 length: 14 residues. Germline CDR1 SNHLY, CDR2 FYNNEI. V lost 6 bases and J 0 bases, leaving 9 bases between the germline ends. The CDR3, as DNA: TGTGCCAGCAGCCCAAGACATAGCAATCAGCCCCAGCATTTT. Translation: CASSPRHSNQPQHF.

The rearrangement uses TRBV6-5 and TRBJ2-7, with D possibly being TRBD1 (5 bases). V dropped 6 bases and J dropped 2 bases, with 17 bases sitting between them. This CDR3 has 15 amino acids. CDR1 is MNHEY, CDR2 SVGAGI, per germline. CDR3 region: CASRYGQFGAYEQYF. The CDR3 DNA is TGTGCCAGCAGGTATGGACAATTCGGAGCCTACGAGCAGTACTTC.

The chain uses TRBV9 and TRBJ2-2; 7 bases align to TRBD1. V trimming: 4 bases; J trimming: 4 bases; junction bases outside the gene matches: 10. The CDR3 has 16 residues. CDR1 and CDR2 from the germline V gene are SGDLS and YYNGEE. The CDR3 sequence is CASSPSTGVITGELFF. The CDR3 DNA reads TGTGCCAGCAGCCCCTCCACAGGGGTTATCACCGGGGAGCTGTTTTTT.

The V call is TRBV6-5, the J call TRBJ2-7; D might be TRBD1 (6 bases). V lost 6 bases and J 4 bases, leaving 16 bases between the germline ends. The CDR3 sequence is 14 residues long. Germline CDR1 is MNHEY and CDR2 is SVGAGI. The CDR3 region has the DNA TGTGCCAGCAGCCCCGGGACATCTATGTACGAGCAGTACTTC. Its protein is CASSPGTSMYEQYF.